A selection of T cell receptor beta chains follows, all from one sample in a study of blood T cell repertoires in COVID-19. Profiled with immunoSEQ multiplex PCR; TCRdb holds only in-frame clones, not every one. Of hundreds of thousands of clones in the sample, 86% were seen once. The material sequenced was peripheral blood. These receptors were collected from a woman in her 30s with active or convalescent COVID-19. Each CDR3 is given with its conserved first and last residue. D genes are given only for firm matches. Where a row states a size, it is once, few, many or the class of an expanded clone; other rows omit it.

abundance,j_gene,d_gene,v_gene,CDR3nt,CDR3aa
-,TRBJ2-2,TRBD2,TRBV5-1,TGCGCCAGCAGCCCTGGGGGTCGACTAGCGGGAGTGACTGGGGAGCTGTTTTTT,CASSPGGRLAGVTGELFF
-,TRBJ1-2,-,TRBV2,TGTGCCAGCAACTTTGGTCCTCTTTATTATGGCTACACCTTC,CASNFGPLYYGYTF
once,TRBJ2-7,TRBD1,TRBV5-4,TGTGCCAGCAGCACGGACAGGGTGAGTCGTTACGAGCAGTACTTC,CASSTDRVSRYEQYF
-,TRBJ2-5,-,TRBV7-2,TGTGCCAGCAGCTTAAGGTCGACCCTCCCGGGTGAGACCCAGTACTTC,CASSLRSTLPGETQYF
-,TRBJ2-1,-,TRBV7-8,TGTGCCAGCAATCTAGCACCACAAGGCTACAATGAGCAGTTCTTC,CASNLAPQGYNEQFF
-,TRBJ2-1,TRBD2,TRBV5-4,TGTGCCAGCAGTTCCGGGACTAGCTACAATGAGCAGTTCTTC,CASSSGTSYNEQFF
once,TRBJ2-1,TRBD2,TRBV15,TGTGCCACCAGCAGACGTACTAGCGGGAAGGGCAATGAGCAGTTCTTC,CATSRRTSGKGNEQFF
-,TRBJ2-3,-,TRBV30,TGTGCCTGGAGTGTGCGGTACTCCCTTATCACAGATACGCAGTATTTT,CAWSVRYSLITDTQYF
once,TRBJ2-3,-,TRBV12-3/TRBV12-4,TGTGCCAGCAGTGGACTGGTACAAGATACGCAGTATTTT,CASSGLVQDTQYF
-,TRBJ1-1,-,TRBV6-1,TGTGCCAGCAGTGATCGTGGGGGCAGTGAAGCTTTCTTT,CASSDRGGSEAFF
-,TRBJ1-1,TRBD1,TRBV5-1,TGCGCCAGCAGCTCAACAGGGGGCTCGACCGAAGCTTTCTTT,CASSSTGGSTEAFF
-,TRBJ2-1,TRBD2,TRBV19,TGTGCCAGTCGGGGGGGCCTGGACAATGAGCAGTTCTTC,CASRGGLDNEQFF
-,TRBJ1-5,-,TRBV7-9,TGTGCCAGCAGCTTGGAGGGGGGGCTAGGACAAAGCAATCAGCCCCAGCATTTT,CASSLEGGLGQSNQPQHF
-,TRBJ1-1,-,TRBV27,TGTGCCAGCAGTTTGCCCGCCCCGGGGGTGGGTGGGACTGAAGCTTTCTTT,CASSLPAPGVGGTEAFF
-,TRBJ1-1,-,TRBV10-2,TGCGCCAGCAGCAGGGTGAACACTGAAGCTTTCTTT,CASSRVNTEAFF
once,TRBJ1-4,-,TRBV5-8,TGTGCCAGCAGCTTGAGGGGAAGCCATCAAATGGAGAAACTGTTTTTT,CASSLRGSHQMEKLFF
-,TRBJ1-2,TRBD1,TRBV5-1,TGCGCCAGCAGCTTGGGGGACAGGAAATATGGCTACACCTTC,CASSLGDRKYGYTF
-,TRBJ1-5,TRBD1,TRBV28,TGTGCCAGCAGAACAGGGGGAGTCGAGAATCAGCCCCAGCATTTT,CASRTGGVENQPQHF
-,TRBJ2-1,TRBD2,TRBV7-9,TGTGCCAGCAGCAACCGAGGTTCCGGGAGGGCCTACAATGAGCAGTTCTTC,CASSNRGSGRAYNEQFF
-,TRBJ1-5,-,TRBV14,TGTGCCAGCAGCCAAGGGGGCTTATATAGCAATCAGCCCCAGCATTTT,CASSQGGLYSNQPQHF
once,TRBJ1-5,TRBD1,TRBV2,TGTGCCAGCAGTGAGGGCAGGGGGCTTTCCAATCAGCCCCAGCATTTT,CASSEGRGLSNQPQHF
-,TRBJ2-7,-,TRBV7-9,TGTGCCAGCAGCTCCCGCGCCGTCAAGGCGGACTCCTACGAGCAGTACTTC,CASSSRAVKADSYEQYF
-,TRBJ1-3,TRBD1,TRBV23-1,TGCGCCAGCGACAGGGGGGGCACCATATATTTT,CASDRGGTIYF
-,TRBJ1-1,-,TRBV18,TGTGCCAGCTCACCACCTAACCAGGGGACTGAAGCTTTCTTT,CASSPPNQGTEAFF
-,TRBJ2-2,-,TRBV13,TGTGCCAGCAGCTCTAGGACTCTCGCGAACACCGGGGAGCTGTTTTTT,CASSSRTLANTGELFF
-,TRBJ2-2,-,TRBV19,TGTGCCAGTAGGACCCGGACAGCCCCCGGGGAGCTGTTTTTT,CASRTRTAPGELFF
-,TRBJ1-3,TRBD1,TRBV5-1,TGCGCCAGCAGCCGTACGCAAACGGACAGGGTTGGTTTCGGGAACACCATATATTTT,CASSRTQTDRVGFGNTIYF
once,TRBJ2-1,TRBD1,TRBV28,TGTGCCAGCACCGAAGAGGGGGCAGTCAATGAGCAGTTCTTC,CASTEEGAVNEQFF
-,TRBJ1-6,TRBD1,TRBV25-1,TGTGCCAGCAGTCAGCGGACAGGGGGAAATTCACCCCTCCACTTT,CASSQRTGGNSPLHF
-,TRBJ2-3,-,TRBV5-4,TGTGCCAGCAGCCCTTCGGCAGATACGCAGTATTTT,CASSPSADTQYF
-,TRBJ2-1,-,TRBV12-3/TRBV12-4,TGTGCCAGCAGTTTTGTACAGTACAATGAGCAGTTCTTC,CASSFVQYNEQFF
-,TRBJ2-1,-,TRBV2,TGTGCCAGCAGCCCTACTGGGGGCATATCGGATGAGCAGTTCTTC,CASSPTGGISDEQFF
-,TRBJ1-4,-,TRBV6-5,TGTGCCACATCGACGGACTTAGGTATAGAAAAACTGTTTTTT,CATSTDLGIEKLFF
-,TRBJ1-1,TRBD1,TRBV3-1/TRBV3-2,TGTGCCAGCAGCCCCGGAGGGGGCTCGAACACTGAAGCTTTCTTT,CASSPGGGSNTEAFF
-,TRBJ1-2,-,TRBV10-3,TGTGCCATCAGAGGCGGTAATGGCTACACCTTC,CAIRGGNGYTF
-,TRBJ2-1,TRBD2,TRBV7-2,TGTGCCAGCAGCTTAGTAGGCGGGAGGAGGGAGCAGTTCTTC,CASSLVGGRREQFF
few,TRBJ1-1,-,TRBV19,TGTGCCAGTAGTAGGGCGGGTGAAGCTTTCTTT,CASSRAGEAFF
few,TRBJ2-7,-,TRBV3-1/TRBV3-2,TGTGCCAGCAGCCAAACGCGACTGTACTCCTACGAGCAGTACTTC,CASSQTRLYSYEQYF
-,TRBJ1-5,TRBD1,TRBV11-3,TGTGCCAGCAGCTTAGGTCGCGCGGGACAGGGGTTTCGGAGCAATCAGCCCCAGCATTTT,CASSLGRAGQGFRSNQPQHF
-,TRBJ1-3,-,TRBV12-3/TRBV12-4,TGTGCCACCACTGGTTCTAACACCATATATTTT,CATTGSNTIYF
-,TRBJ1-1,TRBD1,TRBV4-1,TGCGCCAGCAGCCAAGTGTACAGGGGAGGCACTGAAGCTTTCTTT,CASSQVYRGGTEAFF
-,TRBJ1-6,TRBD1,TRBV2,TGTGCCAGCAGGACGGACAGGGGGCATGGGTCACCCCTCCACTTT,CASRTDRGHGSPLHF
-,TRBJ2-3,-,TRBV2,TGTGCCAGCAGTGAATGGGACTTTAACACAGATACGCAGTATTTT,CASSEWDFNTDTQYF
-,TRBJ2-1,-,TRBV4-1,TGCGCCAGCAGCCAAGCTCCGCGGGGCCCTGAATCCTACAATGAGCAGTTCTTC,CASSQAPRGPESYNEQFF
-,TRBJ2-5,-,TRBV4-1,TGCGCCAGCAGCCTATCGGGTCGGGAGACCCAGTACTTC,CASSLSGRETQYF
-,TRBJ1-3,-,TRBV5-8,TGTGCCAGCAGCTCCAGGGAATCCGGAAACACCATATATTTT,CASSSRESGNTIYF
-,TRBJ2-1,TRBD1,TRBV3-1/TRBV3-2,TGTGCCAGCAGCACTGGGACAGGGTATGAGCAGTTCTTC,CASSTGTGYEQFF